A single TCR beta chain is shown here with its context. Researchers ran the PCR with 60 Vbeta and 13 Jbeta primers. How the authors handled the data: Per a later analysis, the number of unique TCR beta chains was roughly 87 million, of which some 10 million were shared. Sequencing was performed with immunoSEQ multiplex PCR; in TCRdb, only in-frame clones are kept and a portion is missing. Clonal size and the V and J genes are those of that table, whereas D and trimming came from the DNA. In the table there are 83,000 or so clones, nearly 80% of which are singletons. With 3 bases clipped from V and 3 bases from J, the junction kept 0 bases outside the gene matches. The CDR3 has 14 amino acids. Germline V gives CDR1 SEHNR, CDR2 FQNEAQ (reference sequence). This sample is part of a study of cytomegalovirus exposure and HLA in healthy donors. About the study: Genetic ancestry analysis placed about 84% of the 398 donors that were genotyped in the Caucasian-associated cluster.

The source is a female donor in good health and CMV-seronegative. The sequenced sample consisted of PBMCs. The V gene is TRBV7-9, the J gene TRBJ2-3; TRBD1 aligns across 10 bases. Here the CDR3 DNA reads TGTGCCAGCAGCTTGGGACAGGGGACAGATACGCAGTATTTT. Translating it yields CASSLGQGTDTQYF.